This passage covers 9 T cell receptor beta chains from one sample sequenced in a study of cytomegalovirus exposure and HLA in healthy donors. The PCR made use of 60 Vbeta and 13 Jbeta primers. Repertoires were generated with immunoSEQ multiplex PCR, while TCRdb's copy carries only in-frame clones and drops some. The sample includes 95,000 to 150,000 clones, roughly 15% of them seen just once. Material: PBMCs. These receptors were taken from a woman between 18 and 30 years old in good health and CMV-seronegative.

This rearrangement joins TRBV5-1 to TRBJ1-1; possible D gene TRBD1, 5 bases. The CDR3 has 14 residues. The germline V and J ends were trimmed by 2 bases and 3 bases, with 11 bases remaining between them. Germline CDR1 SGHRS, CDR2 YFSETQ. This chain's CDR3 is CASSFRQSDTEAFF. In DNA, the CDR3 is TGCGCCAGCAGCTTCCGACAGTCGGACACTGAAGCTTTCTTT.

This clone was seen more than once but under ten times. The V call is TRBV4-3, the J call TRBJ1-1; D is possibly TRBD1 (6 bases). V lost 0 bases to trimming and J lost 3 bases, with 20 bases between them. The germline gives CDR1 LGHNA, CDR2 YSLEER. This CDR3 has 18 residues. The CDR3 loop is CASSQDITGKPEDTEAFF. CDR3 nucleotide sequence: TGCGCCAGCAGCCAAGACATAACAGGGAAGCCAGAGGACACTGAAGCTTTCTTT.

This clone was detected a few times. The chain joins TRBV4-1 to TRBJ1-5; D unresolved. The CDR3 length is 13 residues. Trimming took off 5 bases at V and 4 bases at J, with 9 bases between the two ends. The germline gives CDR1 MGHRA, CDR2 YSYEKL. The CDR3 here is CASSSVVNQPQHF. CDR3 sequence (DNA): TGCGCCAGCAGCTCTGTTGTTAATCAGCCCCAGCATTTT.

This clone was recorded a few times. The chain has TRBV30 and TRBJ2-2, with 9 positions matching TRBD1. The CDR3 has 14 amino acids. The junction had 7 bases not matched to a gene; V was cut back by 4 bases and J by 7 bases. Germline CDR1 is GTSNPN and CDR2 is SVGIG (reference sequence). The CDR3 region is CAWNLQGAVGELFF. DNA of the CDR3: TGTGCCTGGAACTTACAGGGGGCGGTCGGGGAGCTGTTTTTT.

The rearrangement uses TRBV7-6 and TRBJ2-1; 10 bases line up with TRBD2. The CDR3 sequence is 15 residues long. Losses at the gene ends were 5 bases for V and 9 bases for J; bases not matched to a gene: 10. Germline V gene data show CDR1 as SGHVS and CDR2 as FNYEAQ. CDR3 DNA: TGTGCCAGCAGCCCACTAGCGGGACTTGGTAGTGAGCAGTTCTTC. Its translation is CASSPLAGLGSEQFF.

The chain combines TRBV2 with TRBJ2-1; weak D call: TRBD2 (5 bases). This CDR3 is 14 amino acids long. Germline CDR1 SNHLY, CDR2 FYNNEI. V lost 8 bases and J lost 2, with 13 bases in between. CDR3 DNA sequence: TGTGCCAGCGGCCCCGGAGGCACCTACAATGAGCAGTTCTTC. Translated: CASGPGGTYNEQFF.

With respect to this clone: An end of the junction does not agree with germline; a read error may underlie this. The V and J genes are TRBV11-2 and TRBJ2-3; TRBD2 agrees at 10 bases. CDR3 length: 17 residues. CDR1 is SGHAT and CDR2 is FQNNGV in the germline V gene. CDR3 protein: CARSLATSGTSTDTQYF. DNA of the CDR3: TGTGCCCGCAGCTTAGCAACTAGCGGGACTAGCACAGATACGCAGTATTTT.

This rearrangement joins TRBV28 to TRBJ2-5; TRBD2 matches at 9 bases. Germline trimming cut 6 bases from V and 4 bases from J; bases unmatched to any gene: 3. The CDR3 contains 13 residues. The V gene's germline CDR1 is MDHEN and CDR2 SYDVKM. The CDR3 is CASRLSGRETQYF. The CDR3 coding sequence is TGTGCCAGCAGACTTAGCGGGAGAGAGACCCAGTACTTC.

The rearrangement links TRBV7-6 to TRBJ2-7, with 9 bases fitting TRBD1. This CDR3 is 18 amino acids long. J gave up 7 bases and V 3 bases, and 19 bases lay outside the gene matches. In germline, CDR1 is SGHVS, CDR2 FNYEAQ. CDR3 in amino acids: CASSFTAAGDRVPREQYF. CDR3 in DNA: TGTGCCAGCAGCTTTACGGCCGCGGGGGACAGGGTACCTCGGGAGCAGTACTTC.